This entry concerns a single TCR beta chain. Everyone who donated was a Caucasian adult who lived in Nashville, Tennessee. Clones were read by immunoSEQ multiplex PCR, and TCRdb kept only the in-frame ones, dropping some. The table has 400,000 to 550,000 clones, 79% seen once; the top ten hold 10% to 15%. The entry originates in a study of shared clonotypes between healthy human individuals. The CDR3 is 13 amino acids. Germline assignment: CDR1 SGHAT and CDR2 FQDESV (reference sequence). Deletions cut 2 bases from V and 6 bases from J, with 10 bases between. The sequence came from a middle-aged woman in good health. Some clones in this sample may be carry-over from other donors' samples. This sequence joins TRBV11-1 and TRBJ1-1, with D possibly being TRBD1 (6 bases). The specimen sequenced was PBMCs. CDR3 DNA: TGTGCCAGCAGCTTACAGGGGTGGGCTGAAGCTTTCTTT. Translated: CASSLQGWAEAFF. The complete variable domain, with remaining parts taken from reference TRBV11-1 and TRBJ1-1, reads EAEVAQSPRYKITEKSQAVAFWCDPISGHATLYWYRQILGQGPELLVQFQDESVVDDSQLPKDRFSAERLKGVDSTLKIQPAELGDSAMYLCASSLQGWAEAFFGQGTRLTVV.